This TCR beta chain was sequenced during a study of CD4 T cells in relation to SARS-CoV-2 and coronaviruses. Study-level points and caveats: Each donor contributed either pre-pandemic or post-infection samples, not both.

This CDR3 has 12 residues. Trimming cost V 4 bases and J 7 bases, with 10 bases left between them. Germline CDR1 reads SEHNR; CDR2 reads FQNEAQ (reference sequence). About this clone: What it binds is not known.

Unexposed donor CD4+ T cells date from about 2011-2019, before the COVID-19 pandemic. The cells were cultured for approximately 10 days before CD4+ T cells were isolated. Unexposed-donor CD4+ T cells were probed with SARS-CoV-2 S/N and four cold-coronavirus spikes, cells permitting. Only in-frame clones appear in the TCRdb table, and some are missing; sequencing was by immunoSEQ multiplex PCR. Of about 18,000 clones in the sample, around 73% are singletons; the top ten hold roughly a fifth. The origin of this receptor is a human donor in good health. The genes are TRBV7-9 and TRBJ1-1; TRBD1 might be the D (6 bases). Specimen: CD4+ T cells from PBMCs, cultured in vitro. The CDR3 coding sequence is TGTGCCAGCAGCTCGGACAGAGATGAAGCTTTCTTT. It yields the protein CASSSDRDEAFF.